The 24 T cell receptor beta chains below come from one sample, sequenced in a study of patients and donors after allogeneic stem cell transplantation. From the RT-PCR reads, TCRdb called clonotypes with MiXCR, one entry per CDR3 protein. This table holds about 410,000 distinct CDR3 sequences, more than 15% found once. The sample was blood, either unsorted or a sorted T cell fraction (not recorded which). These receptors were taken from a human donor who was either an allogeneic HSCT recipient or a stem cell or donor lymphocyte infusion donor (not recorded which). It is not recorded whose cells these are; they may come from a transplant donor.

In its sample, this clonotype was seen many times. The junction departs from the called germline gene at one end, perhaps through a read error. This chain connects TRBV7-7 to TRBJ2-7, with TRBD2 matching over 9 bases. The CDR3 covers 15 residues. Germline V CDR1 and CDR2: SSHAT, FNYEAQ (reference sequence). The CDR3 sequence: CASSRGTSPTYEQYF. In nucleotides, the CDR3 is TGTGCTAGCAGCCGGGGGACTAGCCCAACCTACGAGCAGTACTTC.

This clonotype was picked up a small number of times. The chain joins TRBV4-1 to TRBJ1-1; no firm D call. V lost 4 bases and J 4 bases, leaving 22 bases between the germline ends. This CDR3 is 17 amino acids long. Germline CDR1 and CDR2: MGHRA and YSYEKL. CDR3 loop: CASSPIPPGGEGTEAFF. As DNA, the CDR3 is TGCGCCAGCAGCCCGATACCCCCTGGTGGGGAGGGCACTGAAGCTTTCTTT.

This clonotype was recorded at least ten times. The chain is built from TRBV12-3 or TRBV12-4 and TRBJ2-7; 9 bases fit TRBD2. The CDR3 is 13 amino acids. V lost 6 bases and J lost 2; bases outside the gene matches: 2. The CDR3, as DNA: TGTGCCAGCAGATCTAGCGGGACCTACGAGCAGTACTTC. It specifies CASRSSGTYEQYF.

This chain uses TRBV20-1 with TRBJ1-1, with D possibly being TRBD1 (5 bases). This CDR3 has 14 residues. Germline assignment: CDR1 DFQATT and CDR2 SNEGSKA (reference sequence). The CDR3 DNA reads as TGCGAAAGGAATACGGGACCCCCGGGCACTGAAGCTTTCTTT. This sequence encodes CERNTGPPGTEAFF.

This clonotype was observed a handful of times. The V and J genes are TRBV5-1 and TRBJ2-1; 11 positions match TRBD1. CDR1 and CDR2 (germline): SGHRS, YFSETQ. With 4 bases clipped from V and 12 bases from J, the junction kept 6 bases outside the gene matches. The CDR3 runs 13 residues. The CDR3 is CASSTRTGGPQFF. The CDR3 bases are TGCGCCAGCAGCACACGGACAGGGGGCCCGCAGTTCTTC.

This clonotype was seen more than once but under ten times. Here the CDR3 reads CASSDRRRTNYGYTF. The CDR3 DNA follows: TGTGCCAGCAGCGACCGGAGGAGGACTAACTATGGCTACACCTTC. The rearrangement joins TRBV3-1 to TRBJ1-2; the D is unclear. Germline V CDR1 and CDR2: LGHDT, YNNKEL (reference sequence). There are 15 residues in the CDR3. The ends were cut back, 5 bases at V and 0 bases at J, with 13 bases in the middle.

This clonotype has a handful of counts. V gene TRBV7-9 combines with J gene TRBJ1-2; D possibly corresponds to TRBD1 (6 bases). CDR3 length: 16 residues. Trimming shortened V by 2 bases and J by 4 bases, and 17 bases separated the two germline ends. Germline V lookup: CDR1 SEHNR, CDR2 FQNEAQ (reference sequence). The DNA of the CDR3 is TGTGCCAGCAGCTTATCTGAGGGGGGCGCGGGCTATGGCTACACCTTC. This translates into CASSLSEGGAGYGYTF. The complete variable domain, with remaining parts taken from reference TRBV7-9 and TRBJ1-2, reads DTGVSQNPRHKITKRGQNVTFRCDPISEHNRLYWYRQTLGQGPEFLTYFQNEAQLEKSRLLSDRFSAERPKGSFSTLEIQRTEQGDSAMYLCASSLSEGGAGYGYTFGSGTRLTVV.

This clonotype appeared a few times. This rearrangement joins TRBV19 to TRBJ2-7; TRBD2 matches at 8 bases. Germline V gene sequence: CDR1 LNHDA, CDR2 SQIVND (reference sequence). Trimming took 10 bases from V and 6 from J; bases not matched to a gene: 17. The CDR3 is 15 amino acids. The CDR3 spells CATGDSGMALPEQYF. DNA of the CDR3: TGTGCCACCGGGGATAGCGGGATGGCCCTCCCCGAGCAGTACTTC.

In its sample, this clonotype was seen many times. V and J are TRBV12-3 or TRBV12-4 and TRBJ2-2; TRBD1 agrees at 12 bases. The length of the CDR3 is 17 residues. V shed 4 bases, J shed 1 base, and the junction held 4 bases outside the gene matches. The CDR3 DNA reads as TGTGCCAGCAGTTGGGGACAGGGGGCTAGGAACACCGGGGAGCTGTTTTTT. Its protein is CASSWGQGARNTGELFF.

This chain links TRBV12-3 or TRBV12-4 with TRBJ1-1; 8 positions match TRBD1. V dropped 7 bases and J dropped 5; count of bases not matched to a gene: 9. This CDR3 has 14 amino acids. Here the CDR3 reads CASTQDRVRTEAFF. Written as DNA, the CDR3 is TGTGCCAGCACCCAGGACAGGGTGAGGACTGAAGCTTTCTTT.

The CDR3 region has the DNA TGTGCCAGCTCACCAATCCTAAAAGGGTATAATTCACCCCTCCACTTT. Protein product: CASSPILKGYNSPLHF. The chain uses TRBV18 and TRBJ1-6, with D uncertain. Trimming stripped 2 bases from V and 4 bases from J, with 12 bases between. The CDR3 has 16 residues. Germline V gives CDR1 KGHSH, CDR2 LQKENI.

This clonotype was seen only once. This chain joins TRBV7-2 and TRBJ1-5; no clear D. Trimming took 4 bases from V and 4 from J, leaving 17 bases between them. This CDR3 has 16 amino acids. Germline CDR1 and CDR2: SGHTA and FQGNSA. The CDR3 loop is CASSSGWGGFNQPQHF. DNA of the CDR3: TGTGCCAGCAGCTCGGGTTGGGGAGGTTTTAATCAGCCCCAGCATTTT.

This chain joins TRBV5-1 and TRBJ2-2; D is perhaps TRBD2 (6 bases). Trimming pared 7 bases from V and 5 bases from J, leaving 18 bases between. The CDR3 extends over 15 amino acids. Germline V gene sequence: CDR1 SGHRS, CDR2 YFSETQ. The CDR3 DNA reads as TGCGCCAGCGCCCCAACGGGAGTGGGTACCGGGGAGCTGTTTTTT. This gives the protein CASAPTGVGTGELFF.

In its sample, this clonotype was seen a few times. The rearrangement links TRBV5-6 to TRBJ2-7, with D possibly matching TRBD1 (6 bases). Germline V gives CDR1 SGHDT, CDR2 YYEEEE. The CDR3 loop spans 16 amino acids. V was pared by 0 bases and J by 0 bases, with 13 bases between. The CDR3 DNA follows: TGTGCCAGCAGCTTGGTTGGGGGCGCCACCTCCTACGAGCAGTACTTC. This sequence encodes CASSLVGGATSYEQYF. Full variable domain (missing parts from reference TRBV5-6 and TRBJ2-7): DAGVTQSPTHLIKTRGQQVTLRCSPKSGHDTVSWYQQALGQGPQFIFQYYEEEERQRGNFPDRFSGHQFPNYSSELNVNALLLGDSALYLCASSLVGGATSYEQYFGPGTRLTVT.

V is TRBV7-9 and J is TRBJ1-1; D not resolved. Looked up from germline, CDR1 is SEHNR and CDR2 is FQNEAQ (reference sequence). The V end lost 1 base, the J end lost 1 base, and 7 bases lay between the germline ends. This CDR3 has 14 amino acids. Written as DNA, the CDR3 is TGTGCCAGCAGCTTAGTCCTGGGGAACACTGAAGCTTTCTTT. It translates to CASSLVLGNTEAFF.

This rearrangement joins TRBV4-2 to TRBJ1-2; 8 nucleotides line up with TRBD1. The CDR3 extends over 15 amino acids. J lost 3 bases, V lost 1 base, and 4 bases had no gene match. Germline V lookup: CDR1 LGHNA, CDR2 YNFKEQ. CDR3 sequence reads: CASSQVRGLDYGYTF. The CDR3 nucleotides are TGTGCCAGCAGCCAAGTCAGGGGGCTCGACTATGGCTACACCTTC.

The chain employs TRBV2 and TRBJ2-3; TRBD1 aligns across 7 bases. The CDR3 consists of 12 residues. Germline loops: CDR1 SNHLY, CDR2 FYNNEI. V shed 3 bases and J 10 bases; nucleotides not matched to a gene: 4. The CDR3 loop is CASSEHRGAQYF. In DNA, the CDR3 is TGTGCCAGCAGTGAGCACAGGGGTGCGCAGTATTTT.

V usage is TRBV6-5 and J usage is TRBJ2-7; TRBD1 aligns across 8 bases. The J segment lost 0 bases and the V segment lost 6 bases, leaving 19 bases of the junction unmatched. The germline gives CDR1 MNHEY, CDR2 SVGAGI. This CDR3 comprises 19 residues. The CDR3 bases are TGTGCCAGCAGGCCTAAAGCCGGGACAGGTGAAGCCTTCTCCTACGAGCAGTACTTC. Its protein product is CASRPKAGTGEAFSYEQYF.

The chain has TRBV21-1 and TRBJ2-3; TRBD2 reflects the table's D call only, with no check against the DNA. TRBV21-1 has pseudogene status. The CDR3 spans 17 residues. The CDR3 bases are TGTGCCAGCAGCAAAGATCTAGCGGGAGAATGGGCAGATACGCAGTATTTT. Translated, it gives CASSKDLAGEWADTQYF.

This clonotype was observed a handful of times. The chain carries TRBV7-9 and TRBJ1-2; 10 bases map to TRBD1. Per the germline V gene, CDR1 is SEHNR and CDR2 is FQNEAQ (reference sequence). The CDR3 totals 14 residues. J was trimmed by 7 bases and V by 4 bases; bases with no gene match: 6. The CDR3 coding sequence is TGTGCCAGCAGCTGGCTGACAGGGGGCTTTGGCTACACCTTC. It yields the protein CASSWLTGGFGYTF.

This clonotype has a count of ten or more. The chain employs TRBV12-3 or TRBV12-4 and TRBJ2-1; D unclear. The V gene lost 4 bases and the J gene lost 1 base, with 14 bases spanning the gap. The CDR3 consists of 16 residues. CDR3 amino acids: CASSYFPGPSYNEQFF. CDR3 bases: TGTGCCAGCAGTTATTTCCCGGGCCCTTCCTACAATGAGCAGTTCTTC.

This clonotype has a handful of counts. The gene calls are TRBV7-9 and TRBJ2-1, with TRBD2 matching 8 bases. The CDR3 consists of 14 residues. V was clipped by 7 bases and J by 10 bases; unmatched bases: 12. The germline V gene encodes CDR1 SEHNR and CDR2 FQNEAQ (reference sequence). Written as DNA, the CDR3 is TGTGCCAGCAAGGAGGGAGCGGGAGTCGGGGAGCAGTTCTTC. It is translated as CASKEGAGVGEQFF.

DNA for the CDR3: TGTGCCAGCAGCCTTAGCGGGAGTGTCTGGGAGACCCAGTACTTC. Translation gives CASSLSGSVWETQYF. The V and J genes are TRBV11-3 and TRBJ2-5; 9 bases line up with TRBD2. With V trimmed by 5 bases and J by 5 bases, 9 bases remained unmatched. The CDR3 is 15 amino acids. CDR1 is SGHNT, CDR2 YENEEA, per germline.

This clonotype was counted a few times. The chain has TRBV5-1 and TRBJ2-1; TRBD2 matches 8 bases. The CDR3 runs 14 residues. Germline CDR1 SGHRS, CDR2 YFSETQ. Trimming took 1 base from V and 7 from J; bases not matched to a gene: 4. The CDR3 DNA follows: TGCGCCAGCAGCTTGTCAGGGACTAGGAATGAGCAGTTCTTC. As protein: CASSLSGTRNEQFF.